What follows are 6 T cell receptor beta chains derived from one specimen sequenced in a study of long-term antiretroviral therapy in people with HIV. Survey level was the resolution at which the v3.0 immunoSEQ assay ran. The repertoire was sequenced with immunoSEQ multiplex PCR; TCRdb's copy has only in-frame clones and lacks some. Of 30,000 to 40,000 clones listed, around 80% are singletons. This specimen was unsorted PBMCs, taken 1.5 years after starting antiretroviral therapy. The origin of the receptors is a man between 18 and 29 years old with HIV.

The J gene is TRBJ2-6, the V gene TRBV27; possible D gene TRBD2, 5 bases. Germline CDR1 and CDR2: MNHEY and SMNVEV (reference sequence). The CDR3 has 16 residues. Deletions cut 5 bases from V and 1 base from J, with 12 bases between. As DNA, the CDR3 is TGTGCCAGCAGTATTATCGGAGGTTCTGGGGCCAACGTCCTGACTTTC. This sequence encodes CASSIIGGSGANVLTF.

This sequence joins TRBV29-1 and TRBJ1-1; TRBD1 might be the D (5 bases). The germline CDR1 and CDR2 sequences are SQVTM and ANQGSEA. The CDR3 loop spans 15 amino acids. Trimming took off 7 bases at V and 8 bases at J, with 26 bases between the two ends. Here the CDR3 DNA reads TGCAGCGCTTTGTCCTGGCAGGGCCCTGGTCGGGAAGCTTTCTTT. This gives the protein CSALSWQGPGREAFF.

The V gene is TRBV4-2, the J gene TRBJ1-2; 7 bases line up with TRBD1. This CDR3 has 15 amino acids. V shed 0 bases and J 3 bases; nucleotides not matched to a gene: 4. Per germline, CDR1 LGHNA and CDR2 YNFKEQ. The CDR3 loop reads CASSQDRQGDYGYTF. DNA of the CDR3: TGTGCCAGCAGCCAAGATCGTCAGGGGGACTATGGCTACACCTTC.

The V gene is TRBV29-1, the J gene TRBJ2-2; possibly TRBD2 for D (6 bases). The germline V gene encodes CDR1 SQVTM and CDR2 ANQGSEA. CDR3 size: 13 residues. V was shortened by 4 bases and J by 5 bases, with 11 bases between the two germline ends. The CDR3 DNA sequence: TGCAGCGTTGGACTCGGGGGAACCGGGGAGCTGTTTTTT. This gives the protein CSVGLGGTGELFF.

The chain recombines TRBV10-3 with TRBJ2-5; D unclear. CDR1 is ENHRY, CDR2 SYGVKD, per germline. Trimming took 9 bases from V and 0 from J, leaving 5 bases between them. The CDR3 length is 11 residues. The CDR3 sequence is CAIRDQETQYF. The DNA for the CDR3 is TGTGCCATAAGGGACCAAGAGACCCAGTACTTC.

The chain joins TRBV10-3 to TRBJ1-3; no clear D gene. Looked up from germline, CDR1 is ENHRY and CDR2 is SYGVKD. The CDR3 totals 15 residues. The V gene lost 10 bases and the J gene lost 5 bases, with 21 bases spanning the gap. The CDR3 reads CATSGSSDMRNTIYF. DNA for the CDR3: TGTGCCACTTCAGGATCATCAGATATGAGAAACACCATATATTTT.